This TCR beta chain was found in a study of blood T cell repertoires in COVID-19. Study as a whole: Samples representing acute and convalescent COVID-19 were sourced from the United States, Italy and Spain. Sources were T cells, B-cell-depleted T cells, or PBMCs; the material itself was cDNA or gDNA.

As processed by the authors: Amplifying reference gene primers gave estimates of nucleated cell counts. The data were produced by immunoSEQ multiplex PCR, yet TCRdb's version contains in-frame clones alone and is incomplete. V, J and clone size are taken as reported in that table, and D and trimming were inferred from the DNA itself. Of 79,000 or so clones listed, over 80% are singletons. CDR3 length equals 17 residues. CDR1 and CDR2 (germline): SGHNT, YYREEE (reference sequence). The germline V and J ends were trimmed by 4 bases and 0 bases, with 17 bases remaining between them. The rearrangement uses TRBV5-4 and TRBJ2-1; D may be TRBD2 (6 bases). The sequencing sample was made of peripheral blood. The receptor was derived from a human donor in a cohort sampled during active COVID-19. CDR3: CASSPPGGASSYNEQFF. CDR3 sequence (DNA): TGTGCCAGCAGCCCCCCGGGCGGGGCCAGCTCCTACAATGAGCAGTTCTTC.